The 10 T cell receptor beta chains listed next were all sequenced from one sample in a study of shared clonotypes between healthy human individuals. Clones were read by immunoSEQ multiplex PCR, and TCRdb kept only the in-frame ones, dropping some. The table has approximately 1,000,000 clones, 78% seen once. The sequenced material came from memory CD4+ T cells from PBMCs. As to subset: CD45RA-negative fraction. Receptors were obtained from a man aged 18 to 35 in good health. Some clones in this sample may be carry-over from other donors' samples.

In DNA form, the CDR3 reads TGTGCCAGCAGCCGCCGACTGAGTAGCGGGGGAGCCTACGAGCAGTACTTC. It encodes CASSRRLSSGGAYEQYF. The chain combines TRBV5-8 with TRBJ2-7; 9 bases agree with TRBD2. V lost 4 bases to trimming and J lost 2 bases; unmatched junction nucleotides: 13. Germline lookup yields CDR1 SGHTS and CDR2 YDEGEE. The CDR3 loop spans 17 amino acids. Using reference TRBV5-8 and TRBJ2-7 for the parts outside the CDR3, the full variable domain is EAGVTQSPTHLIKTRGQQATLRCSPISGHTSVYWYQQALGLGLQFLLWYDEGEERNRGNFPPRFSGRQFPNYSSELNVNALELEDSALYLCASSRRLSSGGAYEQYFGPGTRLTVT.

V and J are TRBV4-3 and TRBJ2-1, with 9 bases aligning to TRBD1. The germline CDR1 and CDR2 sequences are LGHNA and YSLEER. The CDR3 contains 16 residues. Unmatched junction bases numbered 6, after V lost 0 bases and J lost 6 bases. CDR3 protein: CASSQETGTGRNEQFF. The CDR3 region has the DNA TGCGCCAGCAGCCAAGAAACTGGGACAGGGCGCAATGAGCAGTTCTTC.

This clone was recorded only once. The chain has TRBV6-5 and TRBJ1-2; 8 nucleotides line up with TRBD1. The ends lost 6 bases at V and 10 bases at J; junction bases unmatched: 7. The CDR3 covers 12 residues. Germline-derived CDR1 and CDR2 are MNHEY and SVGAGI. In nucleotides, the CDR3 is TGTGCCAGCAGCTCGACAGGGGAGGACTACACCTTC. Translation gives CASSSTGEDYTF.

This chain links TRBV11-2 with TRBJ2-1; perhaps TRBD2 as D (5 bases). The germline CDR1 and CDR2 sequences are SGHAT and FQNNGV. This CDR3 contains 18 residues. V was shortened by 1 base and J by 0 bases, with 16 bases between the two germline ends. Here the CDR3 reads CASSLVYPSGGSYNEQFF. The CDR3, as DNA: TGTGCCAGCAGCTTAGTTTATCCCAGCGGAGGCTCCTACAATGAGCAGTTCTTC.

The rearrangement uses TRBV11-2 and TRBJ2-1; TRBD2 aligns across 9 bases. The germline CDR1 and CDR2 sequences are SGHAT and FQNNGV. The CDR3 consists of 16 residues. Losses at the gene ends were 5 bases for V and 8 bases for J; bases not matched to a gene: 13. As DNA, the CDR3 is TGTGCCAGCAGCCCCGCGGGTCGGGTAGCGGGAGATGAGCAGTTCTTC. Its protein product is CASSPAGRVAGDEQFF.

At least ten counts were recorded for this clone. The V gene is TRBV4-1, the J gene TRBJ1-3; D unresolved. Per germline, CDR1 MGHRA and CDR2 YSYEKL. The CDR3 is 17 residues long. Trimming removed 3 bases at V and 2 bases at J, with 17 bases between. The CDR3 DNA is TGCGCCAGCAGCCACCCCTCGGGGAGAGGAACTGGAAACACCATATATTTT. Encoded protein: CASSHPSGRGTGNTIYF.

This clone was observed a handful of times. The chain employs TRBV30 and TRBJ2-2, with D possibly matching TRBD2 (6 bases). The CDR3 is 14 amino acids. Germline CDR1 and CDR2: GTSNPN and SVGIG (reference sequence). Deletions cut 4 bases from V and 5 bases from J, with 14 bases between. The CDR3 spells CAWNPGLKTGELFF. The CDR3 DNA sequence: TGTGCCTGGAACCCGGGACTGAAAACCGGGGAGCTGTTTTTT.

Details on this clone: A much larger clone lies one base from this, so it may be a read error. This chain connects TRBV5-4 to TRBJ2-7; 7 bases map to TRBD1. Trimming took 0 bases from V and 0 from J; bases not matched to a gene: 0. The CDR3 is 14 amino acids. Looked up from germline, CDR1 is SGHNT and CDR2 is YYREEE (reference sequence). The CDR3, as DNA: TGTGCCAGCAGCTTGGGACAGGGCTCCTACGAGCAGTACTTC. Encoded protein: CASSLGQGSYEQYF.

This clone has just a few counts. The CDR3 DNA reads TGTGCCAGCAGCCAAAATTACTATGGCTACACCTTC. Translated, it gives CASSQNYYGYTF. This chain connects TRBV14 to TRBJ1-2; D is undetermined. The CDR3 has 12 amino acids. V lost 2 bases and J 3 bases, leaving 4 bases between the germline ends. CDR1 is SGHDN and CDR2 is FVKESK in the germline V gene.

The chain joins TRBV6-1 to TRBJ1-2; 12 bases match TRBD1. Germline-derived CDR1 and CDR2 are MNHNS and SASEGT. The trim removed 8 bases at V and 5 bases at J, leaving 3 bases unmatched. CDR3 length equals 13 residues. Written as DNA, the CDR3 is TGTGCCAGCCGGGGACAGGGGGCGTATGGCTACACCTTC. It is translated as CASRGQGAYGYTF.